This is a list of T cell receptor beta chains from one sample in a study of blood T cell dynamics during melanoma immunotherapy. This table comes from immunoSEQ multiplex PCR, and its TCRdb copy is limited to in-frame clones, with some not included. The profile shows more than 13,000 clones, 92% of them singletons. Sequences were derived from blood, sampled from a patient treated with checkpoint blockade. The receptors stem from a human donor with melanoma. Both conserved end residues are part of each CDR3. A D gene is named only where the DNA matches it firmly. The size field is filled for only some rows; it gives once, few, many or a size class.

16,TRBJ1-2,TRBV5-1,once,TRBD1,CASSWIPGQGAYGYTF,TGCGCCAGCAGCTGGATTCCGGGACAGGGCGCCTATGGCTACACCTTC
20,TRBJ2-2,TRBV15,NA,TRBD1,CATSSPRGQGGLSNTGELFF,TGTGCCACCAGCAGCCCCAGGGGACAGGGAGGACTCTCGAACACCGGGGAGCTGTTTTTT
15,TRBJ2-1,TRBV7-2,once,NA,CASSLARGGYNEQFF,TGTGCCAGCAGCCTCGCGAGGGGGGGTTACAATGAGCAGTTCTTC
16,TRBJ2-1,TRBV9,NA,NA,CASSQVPISSYNEQFF,TGTGCCAGCAGTCAAGTCCCAATAAGCTCCTACAATGAGCAGTTCTTC
18,TRBJ1-5,TRBV18,once,NA,CASSRNQIQDPSGQPQHF,TGTGCCAGCTCACGAAATCAGATACAGGACCCTAGTGGGCAGCCCCAGCATTTT
14,TRBJ1-2,TRBV29-1,NA,NA,CSVDRPGIDYGYTF,TGCAGCGTTGACCGACCAGGGATCGACTATGGCTACACCTTC
15,TRBJ2-2,TRBV14,NA,NA,CATNSGRGPTGELFF,TGTGCCACTAACTCAGGGCGGGGACCCACCGGGGAGCTGTTTTTT
16,TRBJ1-2,TRBV10-2,NA,TRBD1,CASSALDRVGGNGYTF,TGCGCCAGCAGTGCCCTGGACAGGGTCGGTGGAAATGGCTACACCTTC
15,TRBJ1-1,TRBV9,once,TRBD1,CASSPRDSLNTEAFF,TGTGCCAGCAGCCCAAGGGACAGTTTGAACACTGAAGCTTTCTTT
14,TRBJ2-7,TRBV2,NA,NA,CASRNGTLSYEQYF,TGTGCCAGCAGGAACGGGACGCTCTCCTACGAGCAGTACTTC
13,TRBJ2-7,TRBV7-9,NA,TRBD1,CASSLGTGGKQYF,TGTGCCAGCAGCTTAGGGACAGGGGGCAAGCAGTACTTC
15,TRBJ2-7,TRBV27,few,NA,CASSLLNPQEAEQYF,TGTGCCAGCAGTTTACTAAACCCACAGGAAGCCGAGCAGTACTTC
17,TRBJ2-7,TRBV30,NA,NA,CAWSVQPRAYRSGEQYF,TGTGCCTGGAGTGTACAGCCCCGGGCGTATCGGTCTGGCGAGCAGTACTTC
17,TRBJ1-2,TRBV14,NA,NA,CASSQVNFREPNYGYTF,TGTGCCAGCAGCCAAGTAAACTTCAGGGAACCTAACTATGGCTACACCTTC
15,TRBJ2-5,TRBV18,NA,NA,CASSPVTSLQETQYF,TGTGCCAGCTCACCAGTGACTAGTCTCCAGGAGACCCAGTACTTC
13,TRBJ1-6,TRBV6-5,NA,NA,CASSGVGNSPLHF,TGTGCCAGCAGCGGGGTCGGGAATTCACCCCTCCACTTT
14,TRBJ2-1,TRBV10-3,few,NA,CAISESGLGNEQFF,TGTGCCATCAGTGAGAGTGGGCTGGGCAATGAGCAGTTCTTC
15,TRBJ2-4,TRBV11-2,NA,NA,CASSSTIIAKNIQYF,TGTGCCAGCAGCTCTACAATTATAGCCAAAAACATTCAGTACTTC
16,TRBJ1-4,TRBV7-6,NA,TRBD1,CASSSGTGVSNEKLFF,TGTGCCAGCAGCTCCGGGACAGGGGTTTCTAATGAAAAACTGTTTTTT
16,TRBJ1-2,TRBV30,NA,NA,CAWSAPRWGESYGYTF,TGTGCCTGGAGTGCGCCGAGGTGGGGGGAATCCTATGGCTACACCTTC
13,TRBJ2-3,TRBV11-2,NA,NA,CASSASFGDTQYF,TGTGCCAGCAGCGCTAGCTTCGGAGATACGCAGTATTTT
15,TRBJ1-1,TRBV7-9,NA,TRBD1,CASSSPTGVKAEAFF,TGTGCCAGCAGCTCACCGACAGGGGTTAAGGCTGAAGCTTTCTTT
13,TRBJ1-4,TRBV19,NA,TRBD1,CATSGQINEKLFF,TGTGCCACCTCGGGACAGATAAATGAAAAACTGTTTTTT
12,TRBJ1-2,TRBV19,once,NA,CASSGGQYGYTF,TGTGCCAGTAGTGGAGGACAGTATGGCTACACCTTC
15,TRBJ1-2,TRBV2,NA,NA,CASRQQGMGNYGYTF,TGTGCCAGCAGACAACAGGGAATGGGTAACTATGGCTACACCTTC
15,TRBJ2-3,TRBV4-1,NA,NA,CASSHGGQNTDTQYF,TGCGCCAGCAGCCACGGGGGACAGAACACAGATACGCAGTATTTT
15,TRBJ2-3,TRBV10-3,once,NA,CAISDVAGLQDTQYF,TGTGCCATCAGTGACGTTGCCGGACTTCAGGATACGCAGTATTTT
15,TRBJ1-3,TRBV19,NA,NA,CASSMAASSGNTIYF,TGTGCCAGTAGTATGGCGGCCAGCTCTGGAAACACCATATATTTT
16,TRBJ1-4,TRBV28,NA,NA,CASSPGVRGANEKLFF,TGTGCCAGCAGCCCGGGGGTTAGGGGTGCTAATGAAAAACTGTTTTTT